Here is one T cell receptor beta chain with its context. This entry belongs to a study of shared T cell receptors in the human thymus. Germline V gene lookup returns CDR1 SGDLS and CDR2 YYNGEE. CDR3 length equals 14 residues. The V and J ends lost 1 base and 13 bases, in that order; junction bases with no gene match: 3. Here immunoSEQ multiplex PCR was the method, and the copy in TCRdb shows in-frame clones only, minus some. This sample has hundreds of thousands of clones, with approximately 89% found just once. The same data also went into a second study, on human thymus T cells.

The sample was thymocytes. The chain is built from TRBV9 and TRBJ2-1, with 15 positions matching TRBD2. The receptor comes from a boy younger than two with a congenital heart defect. The CDR3 DNA is TGTGCCAGCAGCGTATGGACTAGCGGGGGGGCACAGTTCTTC. Its protein is CASSVWTSGGAQFF.